The 9 T cell receptor beta chains listed next were all sequenced from one sample in a study of cytomegalovirus exposure and HLA in healthy donors. TCRdb's table, derived via immunoSEQ multiplex PCR, lists solely in-frame clones and lacks some. The table includes 330,000 or so clones, 75% to 90% detected once. Material: PBMCs. Receptors originate from a woman aged 18 to 35 in good health and CMV-seronegative.

This chain connects TRBV5-4 to TRBJ2-7, with D unclear. From germline, CDR1 is SGHNT and CDR2 YYREEE (reference sequence). The CDR3 consists of 13 residues. V was clipped by 2 bases and J by 3 bases, with 9 bases between them. The CDR3 reads CASSFGGSYEQYF. CDR3 in DNA: TGTGCCAGCAGCTTCGGCGGAAGCTACGAGCAGTACTTC.

The chain joins TRBV19 to TRBJ2-6, with D possibly TRBD1 on 6 matching bases. This CDR3 contains 14 residues. The V and J ends lost 7 bases and 2 bases respectively, with 9 bases between them. Germline-derived CDR1 and CDR2 are LNHDA and SQIVND (reference sequence). The CDR3 DNA is TGTGCCAGTATAGGGACACCTGGGGCCAACGTCCTGACTTTC. Translation gives CASIGTPGANVLTF. Full variable domain (missing parts from reference TRBV19 and TRBJ2-6): DGGITQSPKYLFRKEGQNVTLSCEQNLNHDAMYWYRQDPGQGLRLIYYSQIVNDFQKGDIAEGYSVSREKKESFPLTVTSAQKNPTAFYLCASIGTPGANVLTFGAGSRLTVL.

The CDR3 loop reads CASSKAAGGSDTQYF. For the CDR3, the DNA is TGTGCCAGCAGCAAAGCCGCGGGAGGGTCAGATACGCAGTATTTT. This chain joins TRBV6-1 and TRBJ2-3, with TRBD2 identical over 9 bases. Trimming took 6 bases from V and 4 from J; bases not matched to a gene: 8. CDR3 size: 15 residues. The germline CDR1 and CDR2 sequences are MNHNS and SASEGT.

The chain combines TRBV9 with TRBJ2-4, with D possibly matching TRBD2 (6 bases). The CDR3 is made up of 14 amino acids. Germline assignment: CDR1 SGDLS and CDR2 YYNGEE. V was cut by 3 bases and J by 5 bases, with 12 bases left in between. The CDR3 region is CASSARWGENIQYF. The CDR3 region has the DNA TGTGCCAGCAGCGCTCGCTGGGGGGAAAACATTCAGTACTTC.

V and J are TRBV11-2 and TRBJ2-6; TRBD2 agrees at 7 bases. Trimming cost V 1 base and J 0 bases; bases outside gene matches: 9. Germline-derived CDR1 and CDR2 are SGHAT and FQNNGV. This CDR3 is built from 19 residues. CDR3 DNA sequence: TGTGCCAGCAGCTTAGGAAGGTGGGAGGGTGTCTCTGGGGCCAACGTCCTGACTTTC. This codes for CASSLGRWEGVSGANVLTF.

This clone has ten or more counts. This chain uses TRBV6-5 with TRBJ1-2; 7 nucleotides agree with TRBD1. Germline CDR1 is MNHEY and CDR2 is SVGAGI. The CDR3 runs 13 residues. Trimming took 6 bases from V and 6 from J; bases not matched to a gene: 7. The CDR3 DNA reads as TGTGCCAGCAGACAACCAGGGGGGCATGGCTACACCTTC. Protein product: CASRQPGGHGYTF.

The chain uses TRBV25-1 and TRBJ2-5; D gene ambiguous. Deletions cut 1 base from V and 5 bases from J, with 14 bases between. CDR3 length: 15 amino acids. Germline V gives CDR1 MGHDK, CDR2 SYGVNS. For the CDR3, the DNA is TGTGCCAGCAGTGAATCGCGTCTAGGTGAGGAGACCCAGTACTTC. Translating it yields CASSESRLGEETQYF.

This chain uses TRBV7-2 with TRBJ2-7; possibly TRBD1 for D (5 bases). CDR1 and CDR2 (germline): SGHTA, FQGNSA. Trimming removed 2 bases at V and 0 bases at J, with 11 bases between. The CDR3 runs to 15 residues. CDR3 bases: TGTGCCAGCAGCTTATTGGGGCATAGCTCCTACGAGCAGTACTTC. It translates to CASSLLGHSSYEQYF.

J is TRBJ2-1 and V is TRBV5-6; possible D gene TRBD2, 5 bases. CDR1 is SGHDT, CDR2 YYEEEE, per germline. This CDR3 has 15 amino acids. Trimming pared 0 bases from V and 0 bases from J, leaving 7 bases between. CDR3 residues: CASSLGRFSYNEQFF. CDR3 nucleotides: TGTGCCAGCAGCTTGGGGAGGTTCTCCTACAATGAGCAGTTCTTC.